One sample yielded the 31 T cell receptor beta chains listed below, sequenced in a study of blood T cell repertoires in COVID-19. The protocol was immunoSEQ multiplex PCR, while the TCRdb copy is restricted to in-frame clones and leaves out a portion. The data hold about 200,000 clones, with about nine tenths observed a single time. Material for sequencing was PBMCs or T cells enriched from blood (not recorded which). Receptor source: a woman in her twenties or thirties who had recovered from COVID-19.

The V call is TRBV9, the J call TRBJ1-3; no clear D gene. The germline V and J ends were trimmed by 5 bases and 1 base, with 13 bases remaining between them. The CDR3 has 15 amino acids. The germline gives CDR1 SGDLS, CDR2 YYNGEE. Here the CDR3 reads CASSDISRSGNTIYF. The CDR3 DNA is TGTGCCAGCAGTGACATAAGTCGGTCTGGAAACACCATATATTTT.

This clone showed up just a few times. As DNA, the CDR3 is TGTGCCAGCAGCTTATATCACAGGAGCCTCGGGCATGATAATTCACCCCTCCACTTT. Its protein is CASSLYHRSLGHDNSPLHF. The chain carries TRBV7-2 and TRBJ1-6; maybe TRBD1 (5 bases). CDR1 and CDR2 from the germline V gene are SGHTA and FQGNSA. The length of the CDR3 is 19 residues. Between the trimmed V and J ends, which lost 2 bases and 5 bases, there was a span of 22 bases.

This sequence joins TRBV7-6 and TRBJ2-2; 13 bases map to TRBD2. Germline lookup yields CDR1 SGHVS and CDR2 FNYEAQ. This CDR3 spans 17 amino acids. J was trimmed by 2 bases and V by 5 bases; bases with no gene match: 5. CDR3 nucleotide sequence: TGTGCCAGCAGCCGGCGACTAGCGGGGGGAAACACCGGGGAGCTGTTTTTT. It encodes CASSRRLAGGNTGELFF.

V usage is TRBV5-4 and J usage is TRBJ2-3, with TRBD2 matching over 15 bases. The CDR3 totals 16 residues. V lost 5 bases, J lost 4 bases, and 5 bases stayed unmatched. The V gene's germline CDR1 is SGHNT and CDR2 YYREEE (reference sequence). CDR3 in DNA: TGTGCCAGCAGTACCGGACTAGCGGGGGGGCCAGATACGCAGTATTTT. Translation gives CASSTGLAGGPDTQYF.

The V and J genes are TRBV12-5 and TRBJ1-2; 7 nucleotides match TRBD1. The CDR3 is made up of 14 amino acids. CDR1 is LGHNT, CDR2 FRNRAP, per germline. With 2 bases clipped from V and 5 bases from J, the junction kept 5 bases outside the gene matches. CDR3 protein: CASGLLPGGYGYTF. In DNA form, the CDR3 reads TGTGCTAGTGGTTTGTTGCCAGGGGGGTATGGCTACACCTTC.

The V gene is TRBV12-3 or TRBV12-4, the J gene TRBJ1-2; D gene uncertain. The CDR3 runs 12 residues. V was shortened by 1 base and J by 10 bases, with 10 bases between the two germline ends. As DNA, the CDR3 is TGTGCCAGCAGTTTAGAGTTTGGAGACTACACCTTC. This encodes CASSLEFGDYTF.

The CDR3 DNA sequence: TGTGCCAGCAGCCAAGAATGGGACAGCCAAGAGACCCAGTACTTC. Its translation: CASSQEWDSQETQYF. The chain is built from TRBV4-2 and TRBJ2-5; TRBD1 aligns across 7 bases. Germline values: CDR1 LGHNA, CDR2 YNFKEQ. The CDR3 is made up of 15 amino acids. Trimming cost V 0 bases and J 1 base; bases outside gene matches: 2.

CDR3 sequence (DNA): TGTGCCAGCAGTGCAGGGTCTGGGGCCAACGTCCTGACTTTC. This sequence encodes CASSAGSGANVLTF. V is TRBV6-4 and J is TRBJ2-6; a possible D gene is TRBD1 (5 bases). Germline V gives CDR1 MRHNA, CDR2 SNTAGT. The CDR3 totals 14 residues. Trimming left V 4 bases short and J 1 base short, with 5 bases between.

This rearrangement joins TRBV3-1 (or the pseudogene TRBV3-2) to TRBJ2-7, with a possible D match to TRBD1 (5 bases). V lost 4 bases, J lost 2 bases, and 12 bases lay in between. The CDR3 totals 14 residues. CDR1 LGHDT and CDR2 YNNKEL come from the germline V gene (reference sequence). DNA of the CDR3: TGTGCCAGCAGCCCAGGACAAGACCCCTACGAGCAGTACTTC. Protein: CASSPGQDPYEQYF.

J is TRBJ1-1 and V is TRBV5-5, with D tentatively TRBD1 (6 bases). Trimming removed 2 bases at V and 1 base at J, with 6 bases between. The CDR3 totals 13 residues. Germline CDR1 and CDR2: SGHKS and YYEKEE (reference sequence). The CDR3 region has the DNA TGTGCCAGCAGCTTACAGGGGAACACTGAAGCTTTCTTT. Protein sequence: CASSLQGNTEAFF.

The chain joins TRBV7-6 to TRBJ2-2, with D hard to call. With 5 bases removed from V and 1 base from J, the gap between germline ends came to 5 bases. In germline, CDR1 is SGHVS, CDR2 FNYEAQ. The length of the CDR3 is 13 residues. CDR3 nucleotides: TGTGCCAGCAGCCCGGGGAACACCGGGGAGCTGTTTTTT. This gives the protein CASSPGNTGELFF. The full variable domain, with the rest looked up from reference TRBV7-6 and TRBJ2-2, is GAGVSQSPRYKVTKRGQDVALRCDPISGHVSLYWYRQALGQGPEFLTYFNYEAQQDKSGLPNDRFSAERPEGSISTLTIQRTEQRDSAMYRCASSPGNTGELFFGEGSRLTVL.

This clone was counted once. The V and J genes are TRBV15 and TRBJ2-7; TRBD1 is a possible D gene (6 bases). The CDR3 is 14 amino acids. V lost 0 bases to trimming and J lost 0 bases, with 6 bases between them. Germline CDR1 and CDR2: LNHNV and YYDKDF (reference sequence). The CDR3 sequence is CATSRDRGSYEQYF. The CDR3 DNA is TGTGCCACCAGCAGAGACAGGGGCTCCTACGAGCAGTACTTC.

This sequence joins TRBV5-1 and TRBJ1-1; 9 bases are shared with TRBD1. This CDR3 is 17 amino acids long. The J segment lost 1 base and the V segment lost 4 bases, leaving 11 bases of the junction unmatched. CDR1 is SGHRS and CDR2 is YFSETQ in the germline V gene. This CDR3 reads CASSPPGDRDRNTEAFF. The CDR3 bases are TGCGCCAGCAGCCCTCCGGGGGACAGGGATCGGAACACTGAAGCTTTCTTT.

The chain links TRBV18 to TRBJ1-6; tentative D call: TRBD1 (5 bases). Germline lookup yields CDR1 KGHSH and CDR2 LQKENI. Trimming stripped 0 bases from V and 5 bases from J, with 8 bases between. This CDR3 is built from 15 residues. The CDR3 sequence: CASSPPQGNNSPLHF. Written as DNA, the CDR3 is TGTGCCAGCTCACCACCCCAGGGTAATAATTCACCCCTCCACTTT.

Only a few counts were recorded for this clone. The gene calls are TRBV7-2 and TRBJ1-4, with a possible D match to TRBD1 (5 bases). Trimming removed 4 bases at V and 8 bases at J, with 14 bases between. The CDR3 sequence is 14 residues long. Germline V gene sequence: CDR1 SGHTA, CDR2 FQGNSA. The CDR3 sequence is CASSYRLFGEKLFF. The DNA of the CDR3 is TGTGCCAGCAGCTACAGGTTGTTTGGAGAAAAACTGTTTTTT. The whole variable domain, remainder taken from reference TRBV7-2 and TRBJ1-4, is GAGVSQSPSNKVTEKGKDVELRCDPISGHTALYWYRQSLGQGLEFLIYFQGNSAPDKSGLPSDRFSAERTGGSVSTLTIQRTQQEDSAVYLCASSYRLFGEKLFFGSGTQLSVL.

The genes are TRBV11-2 and TRBJ2-7; tentatively, D is TRBD1 (6 bases). Trimming removed 1 base from V and 4 bases from J, with 14 bases in between. The CDR3 runs to 15 residues. Looked up from germline, CDR1 is SGHAT and CDR2 is FQNNGV. CDR3 nucleotide sequence: TGTGCCAGCAGCTTAGTAGGGTGGACAGAATACGAGCAGTACTTC. Protein product: CASSLVGWTEYEQYF.

The V and J genes are TRBV9 and TRBJ1-2, with 10 bases fitting TRBD1. This CDR3 has 15 amino acids. CDR1 is SGDLS and CDR2 is YYNGEE in the germline V gene. The V and J ends lost 3 bases and 5 bases, in that order; junction bases with no gene match: 7. The CDR3: CASSAATGGGYGYTF. CDR3 DNA sequence: TGTGCCAGCAGCGCGGCGACAGGGGGCGGTTATGGCTACACCTTC.

The gene calls are TRBV3-1 (or the pseudogene TRBV3-2) and TRBJ2-3, with D perhaps matching TRBD2 (6 bases). The CDR3 is 12 residues long. CDR1 is LGHDT and CDR2 is YNNKEL in the germline V gene (reference sequence). V lost 10 bases and J lost 5, with 13 bases in between. DNA for the CDR3: TGTGCCACCGGGATCGGGGGAGATACGCAGTATTTT. Its protein is CATGIGGDTQYF.

The genes are TRBV10-3 and TRBJ2-7; TRBD2 agrees at 16 bases. Germline values: CDR1 ENHRY, CDR2 SYGVKD. The J segment lost 2 bases and the V segment lost 11 bases, leaving 12 bases of the junction unmatched. This CDR3 has 17 amino acids. The CDR3 DNA reads as TGTGCCCCAAAAGGGGGACTAGCGGGAGGGAGCGCCTACGAGCAGTACTTC. Protein: CAPKGGLAGGSAYEQYF.

The chain joins TRBV7-2 to TRBJ1-4, with D possibly matching TRBD1 (6 bases). The germline CDR1 and CDR2 sequences are SGHTA and FQGNSA. The V end was cut by 5 bases, the J end by 8 bases, with 12 bases between. The CDR3 loop spans 13 amino acids. Here the CDR3 reads CASSKQGNEKLFF. DNA for the CDR3: TGTGCCAGCAGCAAACAGGGCAACGAAAAACTGTTTTTT. Full variable domain (missing parts from reference TRBV7-2 and TRBJ1-4): GAGVSQSPSNKVTEKGKDVELRCDPISGHTALYWYRQSLGQGLEFLIYFQGNSAPDKSGLPSDRFSAERTGGSVSTLTIQRTQQEDSAVYLCASSKQGNEKLFFGSGTQLSVL.

This sequence joins TRBV18 and TRBJ1-5, with 10 bases fitting TRBD1. V was pared by 6 bases and J by 1 base, with 6 bases of the junction left unmatched. Germline loops: CDR1 KGHSH, CDR2 LQKENI. The CDR3 is 16 amino acids. This CDR3 is CASSLDRGQSNQPQHF. The CDR3 DNA follows: TGTGCCAGCTCCCTTGACAGGGGGCAGAGCAATCAGCCCCAGCATTTT.

The chain combines TRBV18 with TRBJ1-1; the match to TRBD1 covers 7 bases. With 4 bases clipped from V and 3 bases from J, the junction kept 5 bases outside the gene matches. CDR1 is KGHSH, CDR2 LQKENI, per germline. The CDR3 extends over 14 amino acids. The CDR3 DNA follows: TGTGCCAGCTCACGAGACAGGGCGGACACTGAAGCTTTCTTT. This codes for CASSRDRADTEAFF.

This clone has a single count. The chain carries TRBV12-3 or TRBV12-4 and TRBJ1-1, with D hard to call. The V end was cut by 6 bases, the J end by 0 bases, with 8 bases between. This CDR3 has 13 amino acids. CDR3 nucleotide sequence: TGTGCCAGCAGGTTTCGAGTGAACACTGAAGCTTTCTTT. As protein: CASRFRVNTEAFF.

The chain recombines TRBV30 with TRBJ1-5; D possibly corresponds to TRBD1 (5 bases). The CDR3 has 13 residues. Trimming took 1 base from V and 7 from J, leaving 11 bases between them. From germline, CDR1 is GTSNPN and CDR2 SVGIG (reference sequence). The CDR3 protein is CAWSAGVEQPQHF. The CDR3 DNA sequence: TGTGCCTGGAGTGCGGGGGTTGAGCAGCCCCAGCATTTT.

This chain connects TRBV28 to TRBJ1-2; no clear D gene. This CDR3 has 13 amino acids. Per germline, CDR1 MDHEN and CDR2 SYDVKM. V lost 6 bases, J lost 3 bases, and 11 bases lay in between. The CDR3 nucleotides are TGTGCCAGCAGAATTGAGAGGGACTATGGCTACACCTTC. Translating gives CASRIERDYGYTF.

The V gene is TRBV20-1, the J gene TRBJ2-5; D not certain. CDR3 length equals 9 residues. The V end was cut by 7 bases, the J end by 4 bases, with 4 bases between. CDR1 and CDR2 (germline): DFQATT, SNEGSKA (reference sequence). The CDR3 DNA reads TGCAGTGTATCAGAGACCCAGTACTTC. Its protein is CSVSETQYF.

The chain employs TRBV6-5 and TRBJ2-5; TRBD1 aligns across 8 bases. This CDR3 comprises 14 residues. Unmatched junction bases numbered 6, after V lost 5 bases and J lost 4 bases. CDR1 and CDR2 from the germline V gene are MNHEY and SVGAGI. Written as DNA, the CDR3 is TGTGCCAGCAGTCAGGGGGCGCGGGGAGAGACCCAGTACTTC. It specifies CASSQGARGETQYF.

V and J are TRBV19 and TRBJ1-1, with D perhaps matching TRBD1 (5 bases). This CDR3 has 15 residues. V was clipped by 7 bases and J by 7 bases, with 22 bases between them. Germline CDR1 LNHDA, CDR2 SQIVND (reference sequence). The CDR3 sequence: CASIGVGGMNGEAFF. CDR3 sequence (DNA): TGTGCCAGTATTGGGGTCGGGGGGATGAACGGTGAAGCTTTCTTT.

V and J are TRBV11-1 and TRBJ2-3; TRBD2 might be the D (5 bases). The CDR3 spans 14 residues. From germline, CDR1 is SGHAT and CDR2 FQDESV (reference sequence). V shed 5 bases and J shed 4 bases, with 13 bases lying between them. CDR3 sequence: CASSPLGSADTQYF. DNA for the CDR3: TGTGCCAGCAGCCCCCTGGGGAGCGCAGATACGCAGTATTTT.

The chain has TRBV4-3 and TRBJ1-2, with D perhaps TRBD1 (5 bases). Trimming stripped 1 base from V and 2 bases from J, with 11 bases between. CDR1 is LGHNA and CDR2 is YSLEER in the germline V gene. This CDR3 contains 15 residues. CDR3 region: CASSQVKGANYGYTF. Here the CDR3 DNA reads TGCGCCAGCAGCCAAGTCAAAGGGGCGAACTATGGCTACACCTTC.

The genes are TRBV19 and TRBJ2-1; 9 bases agree with TRBD2. The CDR3 runs 17 residues. Germline values: CDR1 LNHDA, CDR2 SQIVND (reference sequence). J was trimmed by 4 bases and V by 5 bases; bases with no gene match: 12. This chain's CDR3 is CASSQGRSGRIYNEQFF. The CDR3, as DNA: TGTGCCAGTAGTCAAGGGAGAAGCGGGAGGATTTACAATGAGCAGTTCTTC. Together with reference TRBV19 and TRBJ2-1, the CDR3 gives the full variable domain: DGGITQSPKYLFRKEGQNVTLSCEQNLNHDAMYWYRQDPGQGLRLIYYSQIVNDFQKGDIAEGYSVSREKKESFPLTVTSAQKNPTAFYLCASSQGRSGRIYNEQFFGPGTRLTVL.